This T cell receptor beta chain is drawn from a study of blood T cell repertoires in COVID-19. Across the study: Sites in the United States, Italy and Spain provided acute and convalescent COVID-19 samples. Sample material is recorded as cDNA or gDNA derived from T cells, B-cell-depleted T cells, or PBMCs.

This clone was seen once. As handled by the study authors: Amplification with reference gene primers provided the estimates of nucleated cell counts. The protocol was immunoSEQ multiplex PCR, while the TCRdb copy is restricted to in-frame clones and leaves out a portion. The V and J calls and clone size come from that table; D and trimming were worked out from the DNA. The table records roughly 130,000 clones, over 75% of them present only once. Trimming took off 5 bases at V and 4 bases at J, with 14 bases between the two ends. CDR1 is MNHEY, CDR2 SVGAGI, per germline. The CDR3 contains 14 residues. The V and J genes are TRBV6-5 and TRBJ1-2; possibly TRBD1 for D (6 bases). This TCR came from a woman aged 55-69 years with acute or convalescent COVID-19. The material sequenced was peripheral blood. CDR3 bases: TGTGCCAGCAGTAACGGGGCCAGGGGCTATGGCTACACCTTC. Encoded protein: CASSNGARGYGYTF.